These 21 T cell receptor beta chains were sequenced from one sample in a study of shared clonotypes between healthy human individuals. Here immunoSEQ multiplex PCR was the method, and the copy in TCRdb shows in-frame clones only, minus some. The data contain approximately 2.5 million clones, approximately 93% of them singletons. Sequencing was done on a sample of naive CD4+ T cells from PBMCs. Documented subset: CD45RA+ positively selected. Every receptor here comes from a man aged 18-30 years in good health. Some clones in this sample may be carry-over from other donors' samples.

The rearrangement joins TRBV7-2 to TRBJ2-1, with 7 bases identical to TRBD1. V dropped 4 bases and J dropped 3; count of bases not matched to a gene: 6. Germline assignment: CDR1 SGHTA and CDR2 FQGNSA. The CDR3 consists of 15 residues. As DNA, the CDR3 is TGTGCCAGCAGCTCCCCGGGACAGCTCTACAATGAGCAGTTCTTC. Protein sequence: CASSSPGQLYNEQFF.

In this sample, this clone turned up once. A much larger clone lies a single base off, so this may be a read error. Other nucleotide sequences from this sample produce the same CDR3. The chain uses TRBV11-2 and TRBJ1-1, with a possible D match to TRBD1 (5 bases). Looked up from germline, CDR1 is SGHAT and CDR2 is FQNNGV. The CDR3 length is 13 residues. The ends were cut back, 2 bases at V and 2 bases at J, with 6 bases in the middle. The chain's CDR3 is CASSLQGNTEAFF. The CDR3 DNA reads TGTGCCAGCAGCTTACAGGGCAACACTGAAGCTTTCTTT.

CDR3 amino acids: CASSFPGRFGNEQFF. The CDR3 nucleotides read TGTGCCAGCAGTTTTCCGGGCCGGTTCGGCAATGAGCAGTTCTTC. The J gene is TRBJ2-1, the V gene TRBV28; D is unclear. Germline lookup yields CDR1 MDHEN and CDR2 SYDVKM. Trimming removed 3 bases at V and 6 bases at J, with 15 bases between. CDR3 length: 15 residues.

CDR3 in DNA: TGTGCCAGCAGTTACTCGAGTGGGGGCGCTGGCACTGAAGCTTTCTTT. It translates to CASSYSSGGAGTEAFF. The genes are TRBV6-5 and TRBJ1-1; D perhaps matches TRBD1 (6 bases). The CDR3 length is 16 residues. Trimming cost V 0 bases and J 4 bases, with 15 bases left between them. Per the germline V gene, CDR1 is MNHEY and CDR2 is SVGAGI.

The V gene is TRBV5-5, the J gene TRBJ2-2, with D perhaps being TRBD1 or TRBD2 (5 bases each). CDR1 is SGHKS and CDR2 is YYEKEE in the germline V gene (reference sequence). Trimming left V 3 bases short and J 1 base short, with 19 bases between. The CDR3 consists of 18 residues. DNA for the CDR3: TGTGCCAGCAGCTCCGGGACCCGTCCCCTAATGAACACCGGGGAGCTGTTTTTT. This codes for CASSSGTRPLMNTGELFF. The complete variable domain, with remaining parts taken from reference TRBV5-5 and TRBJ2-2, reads DAGVTQSPTHLIKTRGQQVTLRCSPISGHKSVSWYQQVLGQGPQFIFQYYEKEERGRGNFPDRFSARQFPNYSSELNVNALLLGDSALYLCASSSGTRPLMNTGELFFGEGSRLTVL.

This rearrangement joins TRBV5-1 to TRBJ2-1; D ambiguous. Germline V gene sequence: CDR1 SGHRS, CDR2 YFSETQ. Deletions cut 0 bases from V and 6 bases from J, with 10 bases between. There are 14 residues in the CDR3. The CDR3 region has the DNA TGCGCCAGCAGCTTGGTGGTCGGGTCCAATGAGCAGTTCTTC. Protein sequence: CASSLVVGSNEQFF.

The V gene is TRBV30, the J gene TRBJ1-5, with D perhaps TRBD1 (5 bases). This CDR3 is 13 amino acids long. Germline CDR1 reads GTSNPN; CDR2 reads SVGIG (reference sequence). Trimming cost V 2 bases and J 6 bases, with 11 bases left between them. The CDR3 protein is CAWSPSGRQPQHF. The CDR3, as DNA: TGTGCCTGGAGTCCTTCGGGGCGTCAGCCCCAGCATTTT.

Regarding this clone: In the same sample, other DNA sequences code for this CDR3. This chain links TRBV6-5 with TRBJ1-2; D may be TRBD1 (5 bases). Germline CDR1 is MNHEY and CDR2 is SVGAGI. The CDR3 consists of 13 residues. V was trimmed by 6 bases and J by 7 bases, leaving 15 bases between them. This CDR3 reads CASSANGGGGYTF. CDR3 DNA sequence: TGTGCCAGCAGCGCCAACGGGGGGGGTGGCTACACCTTC.

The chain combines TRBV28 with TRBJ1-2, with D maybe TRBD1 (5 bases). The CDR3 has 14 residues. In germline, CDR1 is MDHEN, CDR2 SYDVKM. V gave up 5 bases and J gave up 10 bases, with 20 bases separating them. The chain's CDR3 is CASSKIRGMGSYTF. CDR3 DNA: TGTGCCAGCAGTAAGATCCGGGGCATGGGGTCCTACACCTTC.

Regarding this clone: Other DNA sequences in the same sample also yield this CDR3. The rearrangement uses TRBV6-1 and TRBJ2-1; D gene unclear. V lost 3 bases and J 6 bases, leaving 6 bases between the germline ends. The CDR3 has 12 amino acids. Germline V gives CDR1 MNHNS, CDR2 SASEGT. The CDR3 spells CASSETRNEQFF. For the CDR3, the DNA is TGTGCCAGCAGTGAGACCCGCAATGAGCAGTTCTTC.

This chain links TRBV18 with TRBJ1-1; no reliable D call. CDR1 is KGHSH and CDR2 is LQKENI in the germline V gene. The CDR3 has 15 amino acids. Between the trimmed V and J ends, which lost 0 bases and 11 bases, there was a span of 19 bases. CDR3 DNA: TGTGCCAGCTCACCACCGGGAGGGTCACCCCTGGCGGCTTTCTTT. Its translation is CASSPPGGSPLAAFF. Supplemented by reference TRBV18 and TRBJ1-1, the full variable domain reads NAGVMQNPRHLVRRRGQEARLRCSPMKGHSHVYWYRQLPEEGLKFMVYLQKENIIDESGMPKERFSAEFPKEGPSILRIQQVVRGDSAAYFCASSPPGGSPLAAFFGQGTRLTVV.

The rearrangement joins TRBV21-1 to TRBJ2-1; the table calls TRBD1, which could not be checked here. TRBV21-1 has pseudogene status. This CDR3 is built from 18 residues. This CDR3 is CASSKGRVGGAHQNEQFF. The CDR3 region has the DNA TGTGCCAGCAGCAAGGGTAGAGTGGGTGGGGCGCATCAGAATGAGCAGTTCTTC.

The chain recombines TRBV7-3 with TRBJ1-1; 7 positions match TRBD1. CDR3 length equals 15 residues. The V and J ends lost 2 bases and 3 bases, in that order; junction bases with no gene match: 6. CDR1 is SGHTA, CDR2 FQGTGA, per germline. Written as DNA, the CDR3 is TGTGCCAGCAGCTTAGGGGCAGGGGGAGACACTGAAGCTTTCTTT. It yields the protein CASSLGAGGDTEAFF. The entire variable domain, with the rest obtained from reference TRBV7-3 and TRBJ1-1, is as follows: GAGVSQTPSNKVTEKGKYVELRCDPISGHTALYWYRQSLGQGPEFLIYFQGTGAADDSGLPNDRFFAVRPEGSVSTLKIQRTERGDSAVYLCASSLGAGGDTEAFFGQGTRLTVV.

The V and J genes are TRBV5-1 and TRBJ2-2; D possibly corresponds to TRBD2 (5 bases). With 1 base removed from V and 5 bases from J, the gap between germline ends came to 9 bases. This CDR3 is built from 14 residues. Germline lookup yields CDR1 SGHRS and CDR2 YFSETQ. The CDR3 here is CASSLTRGTGELFF. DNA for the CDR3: TGCGCCAGCAGCTTGACCCGGGGTACCGGGGAGCTGTTTTTT.

DNA of the CDR3: TGCGCCAGCAGCCGCGAAGTCCAGGGGGCGGCTCATGGCTACACCTTC. This translates into CASSREVQGAAHGYTF. The chain has TRBV4-1 and TRBJ1-2; TRBD1 matches at 8 bases. CDR1 and CDR2 from the germline V gene are MGHRA and YSYEKL. V dropped 4 bases and J dropped 6; count of bases not matched to a gene: 13. CDR3 length equals 16 residues.

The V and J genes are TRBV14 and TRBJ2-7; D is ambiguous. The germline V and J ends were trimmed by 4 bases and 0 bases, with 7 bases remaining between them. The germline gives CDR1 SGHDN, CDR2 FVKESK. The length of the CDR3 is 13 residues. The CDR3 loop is CASSRQVSYEQYF. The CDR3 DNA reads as TGTGCCAGCAGCCGCCAAGTCTCCTACGAGCAGTACTTC.

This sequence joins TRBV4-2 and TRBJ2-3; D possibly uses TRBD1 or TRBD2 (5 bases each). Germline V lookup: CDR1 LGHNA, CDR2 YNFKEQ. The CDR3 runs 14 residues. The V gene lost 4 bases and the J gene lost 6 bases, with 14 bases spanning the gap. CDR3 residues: CASSPSGTTDTQYF. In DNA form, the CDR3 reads TGTGCCAGCAGCCCTTCCGGGACCACGGATACGCAGTATTTT.

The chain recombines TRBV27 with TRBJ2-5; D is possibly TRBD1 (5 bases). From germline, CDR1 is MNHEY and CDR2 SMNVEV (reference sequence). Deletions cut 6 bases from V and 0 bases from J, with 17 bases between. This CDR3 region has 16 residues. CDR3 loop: CASRPFRVSYQETQYF. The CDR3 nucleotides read TGTGCCAGCAGACCTTTCAGGGTTTCGTACCAAGAGACCCAGTACTTC.

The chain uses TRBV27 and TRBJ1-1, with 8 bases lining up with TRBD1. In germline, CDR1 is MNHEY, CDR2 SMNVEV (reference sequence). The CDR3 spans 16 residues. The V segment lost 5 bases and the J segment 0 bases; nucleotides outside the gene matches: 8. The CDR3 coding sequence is TGTGCCAGCAGTCACACAGGGGGTGGCATGAACACTGAAGCTTTCTTT. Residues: CASSHTGGGMNTEAFF.

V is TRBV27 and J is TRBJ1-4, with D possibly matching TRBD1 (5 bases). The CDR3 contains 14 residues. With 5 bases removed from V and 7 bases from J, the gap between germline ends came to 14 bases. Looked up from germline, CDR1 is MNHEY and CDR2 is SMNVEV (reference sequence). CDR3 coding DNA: TGTGCCAGCAGTCGACAGCCTAGGGGTGAAAAACTGTTTTTT. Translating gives CASSRQPRGEKLFF. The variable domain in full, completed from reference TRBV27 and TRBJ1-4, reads EAQVTQNPRYLITVTGKKLTVTCSQNMNHEYMSWYRQDPGLGLRQIYYSMNVEVTDKGDVPEGYKVSRKEKRNFPLILESPSPNQTSLYFCASSRQPRGEKLFFGSGTQLSVL.

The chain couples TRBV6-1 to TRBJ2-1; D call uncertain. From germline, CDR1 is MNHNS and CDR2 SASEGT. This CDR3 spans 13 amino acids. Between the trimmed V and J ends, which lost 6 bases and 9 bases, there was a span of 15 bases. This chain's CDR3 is CASSPVAAVEQFF. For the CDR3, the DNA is TGTGCCAGCAGCCCTGTTGCGGCAGTTGAGCAGTTCTTC.